These 5 T cell receptor beta chains share one sample of origin, sequenced in a study of cytomegalovirus exposure and HLA in healthy donors. The primer mix had 60 Vbeta and 13 Jbeta primers. Method: immunoSEQ multiplex PCR; TCRdb's copy keeps in-frame clones and lacks some. This repertoire comprises around 140,000 clones; its ten largest clones make up 2% to 2.5%. Sequenced material: PBMCs. The receptors come from a woman between 18 and 29 years old in good health and CMV-seronegative.

The J gene is TRBJ2-1, the V gene TRBV11-2; the match to TRBD2 covers 11 bases. Germline CDR1 is SGHAT and CDR2 is FQNNGV. Trimming took 6 bases from V and 3 from J; bases not matched to a gene: 4. The CDR3 loop spans 15 amino acids. The chain's CDR3 is CASRRLAGNYNEQFF. As DNA, the CDR3 is TGTGCCAGCAGGAGACTAGCGGGAAACTACAATGAGCAGTTCTTC.

Worth noting for this clone: The sample has other DNA sequences that encode this CDR3 too. The V and J genes are TRBV7-9 and TRBJ2-5, with D hard to call. V lost 4 bases and J lost 2, with 2 bases in between. CDR3 size: 11 residues. The germline V gene encodes CDR1 SEHNR and CDR2 FQNEAQ (reference sequence). CDR3 coding DNA: TGTGCCAGCAGCTCACAAGAGACCCAGTACTTC. Translating gives CASSSQETQYF.

The chain combines TRBV15 with TRBJ2-1; 12 bases are shared with TRBD2. Germline assignment: CDR1 LNHNV and CDR2 YYDKDF (reference sequence). The CDR3 length is 16 residues. V trimming: 4 bases; J trimming: 2 bases; junction bases outside the gene matches: 3. CDR3: CATSTGLAGTYNEQFF. DNA for the CDR3: TGTGCCACCAGCACAGGACTAGCGGGAACCTACAATGAGCAGTTCTTC.

This chain links TRBV7-3 with TRBJ1-2; D uncertain. V lost 5 bases to trimming and J lost 3 bases, with 13 bases between them. This CDR3 spans 14 amino acids. Germline V lookup: CDR1 SGHTA, CDR2 FQGTGA. The CDR3 nucleotides are TGTGCCAGCAGCCCGGGAGGTGGAGACTATGGCTACACCTTC. Translated: CASSPGGGDYGYTF.

The rearrangement joins TRBV30 to TRBJ2-1, with 8 positions matching TRBD2. CDR1 is GTSNPN and CDR2 is SVGIG in the germline V gene (reference sequence). V was clipped by 3 bases and J by 1 base; unmatched bases: 5. This CDR3 contains 15 residues. The CDR3 region is CAWRTQRGSYNEQFF. CDR3 nucleotides: TGTGCCTGGAGAACCCAGCGGGGGTCCTACAATGAGCAGTTCTTC. The complete variable domain, with remaining parts taken from reference TRBV30 and TRBJ2-1, reads SQTIHQWPATLVQPVGSPLSLECTVEGTSNPNLYWYRQAAGRGLQLLFYSVGIGQISSEVPQNLSASRPQDRQFILSSKKLLLSDSGFYLCAWRTQRGSYNEQFFGPGTRLTVL.